This entry concerns a single T cell receptor (beta chain). This entry is derived from a study of T cell responses to AZD1222 COVID-19 vaccine. Profiled with immunoSEQ multiplex PCR; TCRdb holds only in-frame clones, not every one. Of some 64,000 clones listed, around 75% are singletons. Germline V lookup: CDR1 SNHLY, CDR2 FYNNEI. There are 12 residues in the CDR3. Deletions cut 4 bases from V and 3 bases from J, with 6 bases between. The clonotype was recovered from an adult in good health. The input for sequencing was peripheral blood, taken on day 0 of AZD1222 vaccination. The chain carries TRBV2 and TRBJ1-2, with D maybe TRBD1 (5 bases). CDR3 DNA: TGTGCCAGCAGTGGGGGGGACTATGGCTACACCTTC. Its protein product is CASSGGDYGYTF.